The clone carrying this T cell receptor (beta chain) was seen a single time. Its antigen is still unknown. Investigators isolated RNA and reverse transcribed it into cDNA to act as the sequencing template. This table comes from immunoSEQ multiplex PCR, and its TCRdb copy is limited to in-frame clones, with some not included. The profile shows about 180,000 clones, around 71% of them singletons. This record belongs to a study of CD8+ T cells in alopecia areata. Study-wide context: Administration of oral tofacitinib to treated patients was at 5 to 10 mg twice daily.

CDR3 length: 13 residues. The germline gives CDR1 LNHNV, CDR2 YYDKDF (reference sequence). Deletions cut 0 bases from V and 4 bases from J, with 6 bases between. Study outcomes and limitations: Normal skin contains resident alphabeta T cells, and these are also sequenced in scalp samples.

The sample consisted of CD8+ T cells sorted from blood, taken at week 0. This sequence joins TRBV15 and TRBJ1-1; D is unclear. The receptor was isolated from a human donor with alopecia areata. CDR3 DNA: TGTGCCACCAGCAGAGAGCGGGGCACTGAAGCTTTCTTT. Its translation: CATSRERGTEAFF.